The rows below give T cell receptor beta chains drawn from one sample of a study of OX40 agonist ivuxolimab in advanced cancers. TCRdb's table, derived via immunoSEQ multiplex PCR, lists solely in-frame clones and lacks some. The sample yields about 71,000 clones, approximately 91% seen once. The sample here was CD4+ or CD8+ T cells sorted from blood, taken in a trial of the OX40 agonist ivuxolimab. The receptors here all came from an adult with an advanced solid tumor such as melanoma, head and neck, liver or kidney cancer. CDR3s include the opening cysteine and the closing phenylalanine or tryptophan. The D gene is left open where the match is weak. Some rows have no size entry. The others give once, few or many, or a class for an expanded clone.

j_call clone_size d_call v_call cdr3_aa cdr3_nt
TRBJ2-5 NA TRBD1 TRBV4-3 CASSQIRQGREETQYF TGCGCCAGCAGCCAAATCCGACAGGGACGGGAAGAGACCCAGTACTTC
TRBJ2-3 NA NA TRBV9 CASSDREGSTDTQYF TGTGCCAGCAGCGATCGGGAAGGGTCCACAGATACGCAGTATTTT
TRBJ2-1 once TRBD2 TRBV25-1 CASSRLAGVDEQFF TGTGCCAGCAGCCGACTAGCGGGAGTTGATGAGCAGTTCTTC
TRBJ2-7 NA NA TRBV27 CASSFQNTGGEQYF TGTGCCAGCAGTTTTCAAAACACCGGGGGCGAGCAGTACTTC
TRBJ2-5 NA NA TRBV11-2 CASSLGTRETQYF TGTGCCAGCAGCTTGGGTACTAGGGAGACCCAGTACTTC
TRBJ2-7 NA NA TRBV7-9 CASSFGTRGYEQYF TGTGCCAGCAGCTTTGGGACCAGAGGCTACGAGCAGTACTTC
TRBJ1-1 NA NA TRBV13 CASSPGGTGIPNTEAFF TGTGCCAGCAGCCCGGGGGGGACTGGTATTCCGAACACTGAAGCTTTCTTT
TRBJ2-5 NA TRBD1 TRBV23-1 CASDRGETQYF TGCGCCAGTGACAGGGGAGAGACCCAGTACTTC
TRBJ2-4 NA TRBD2 TRBV5-1 CASSPAGAAKNIQYF TGCGCCAGCAGCCCAGCGGGAGCAGCCAAAAACATTCAGTACTTC
TRBJ2-7 NA NA TRBV27 CASSLDHSYEQYF TGTGCCAGCAGTTTAGATCACTCCTACGAGCAGTACTTC
TRBJ2-7 once NA TRBV6-6 CASSYELEDEQYF TGTGCCAGCAGTTATGAACTCGAGGACGAGCAGTACTTC
TRBJ2-7 NA NA TRBV7-9 CASSPVVSPYEQYF TGTGCCAGCAGCCCAGTTGTTTCACCCTACGAGCAGTACTTC
TRBJ2-4 NA NA TRBV7-9 CASSPLGGVTLAKNIQYF TGTGCCAGCAGCCCCCTGGGCGGAGTTACCCTAGCCAAAAACATTCAGTACTTC
TRBJ2-7 once TRBD2 TRBV6-6 CASIEAGWSYEQYF TGTGCCAGCATCGAAGCGGGATGGTCCTACGAGCAGTACTTC
TRBJ1-5 NA NA TRBV19 CASIEGIYSNQPQHF TGTGCCAGTATAGAGGGGATTTATAGCAATCAGCCCCAGCATTTT
TRBJ2-1 NA TRBD2 TRBV29-1 CSVDAGAGNEQFF TGCAGCGTTGACGCGGGAGCGGGCAATGAGCAGTTCTTC
TRBJ2-7 NA NA TRBV5-5 CASSLAGGTYEQYF TGTGCCAGCAGCTTGGCAGGGGGGACGTACGAGCAGTACTTC
TRBJ2-5 once TRBD1 TRBV4-1 CASSISPGTGEETQYF TGCGCCAGCAGCATTTCTCCAGGGACAGGTGAAGAGACCCAGTACTTC
TRBJ2-1 NA NA TRBV7-8 CASSLGTNNEQFF TGTGCCAGCAGCTTAGGCACAAACAATGAGCAGTTCTTC
TRBJ2-1 NA NA TRBV7-8 CASSRPAGSYNEQFF TGTGCCAGCAGCCGACCCGCAGGGTCCTACAATGAGCAGTTCTTC
TRBJ2-7 NA NA TRBV10-3 CAISESERVSYEQYF TGTGCCATCAGTGAGTCCGAGCGGGTCTCCTACGAGCAGTACTTC
TRBJ2-7 few NA TRBV19 CASSRRGQDEQYF TGTGCCAGTAGTCGTAGGGGCCAGGACGAGCAGTACTTC
TRBJ1-5 NA NA TRBV5-4 CASSLAADQPQHF TGTGCCAGCAGCTTGGCGGCGGATCAGCCCCAGCATTTT
TRBJ1-2 NA NA TRBV14 CASSPVGPLPQGSYTF TGTGCCAGCAGCCCGGTCGGCCCCCTTCCTCAAGGAAGCTACACCTTC
TRBJ2-7 NA TRBD1 TRBV28 CASSRQGFSYEQYF TGTGCCAGCAGTCGACAGGGATTCTCCTACGAGCAGTACTTC
TRBJ2-1 NA TRBD2 TRBV19 CASSIIAGARYNEQFF TGTGCCAGTAGTATTATAGCGGGAGCGCGCTACAATGAGCAGTTCTTC
TRBJ1-4 NA TRBD1 TRBV5-6 CASSPPGGSGEKLFF TGTGCCAGCAGTCCCCCAGGGGGATCCGGAGAAAAACTGTTTTTT
TRBJ1-5 NA TRBD1 TRBV28 CASSSGGGISNQPQHF TGTGCCAGCAGTTCAGGGGGAGGCATCAGCAATCAGCCCCAGCATTTT
TRBJ1-1 NA NA TRBV11-2 CASSLWERSEAFF TGTGCCAGCAGCTTATGGGAACGCTCTGAAGCTTTCTTT
TRBJ1-5 NA NA TRBV28 CASSSQGSNQPQHF TGTGCCAGCAGCTCCCAGGGTAGCAATCAGCCCCAGCATTTT
TRBJ1-1 NA NA TRBV19 CASSIWGITEAFF TGTGCCAGTAGTATTTGGGGTATCACTGAAGCTTTCTTT
TRBJ2-3 NA TRBD1 TRBV7-3 CASSSTGTGTDTQYF TGTGCCAGCAGCTCAACCGGGACAGGGACAGATACGCAGTATTTT
TRBJ1-5 NA NA TRBV5-8 CASSPPRSNQPQHF TGTGCCAGCAGCCCCCCCCGGAGCAATCAGCCCCAGCATTTT
TRBJ1-1 NA NA TRBV27 CASSLWPGNTGAFF TGTGCCAGCAGTTTATGGCCCGGGAACACTGGAGCTTTCTTT
TRBJ1-5 NA TRBD1 TRBV6-5 CASSPHRGLDQPQHF TGTGCCAGCAGTCCCCACAGGGGGCTGGATCAGCCCCAGCATTTT
TRBJ2-7 NA NA TRBV28 CASTQPGASYEQYF TGTGCCAGCACACAGCCCGGGGCTTCCTACGAGCAGTACTTC
TRBJ2-5 NA TRBD1 TRBV11-3 CASSGGQLQETQYF TGTGCCAGCAGCGGGGGACAGCTACAAGAGACCCAGTACTTC
TRBJ2-7 NA NA TRBV6-5 CASSYRGLGLYEQYF TGTGCCAGCAGTTACAGGGGACTTGGCCTCTACGAGCAGTACTTC
TRBJ2-5 NA NA TRBV6-6 CASILNLGETQYF TGTGCCAGCATCCTCAACTTAGGAGAGACCCAGTACTTC
TRBJ2-1 NA NA TRBV7-9 CASNTQGFVDEQFF TGTGCCAGCAACACGCAGGGATTCGTCGATGAGCAGTTCTTC
TRBJ2-1 NA NA TRBV7-9 CASSPPWNEQFF TGTGCCAGCAGCCCCCCGTGGAATGAGCAGTTCTTC
TRBJ2-3 few TRBD2 TRBV4-1 CASSQERGGADTQYF TGCGCCAGCAGCCAAGAACGGGGGGGCGCAGATACGCAGTATTTT
TRBJ2-3 NA NA TRBV5-1 CASSLDFVGSSTDTQYF TGCGCCAGCAGCTTGGATTTCGTGGGGTCCTCCACAGATACGCAGTATTTT
TRBJ2-1 NA NA TRBV6-5 CASRGPRVLVNEQFF TGTGCCAGCAGGGGACCTAGGGTTCTCGTGAATGAGCAGTTCTTC
TRBJ2-5 NA NA TRBV7-9 CASSFDPAETQYF TGTGCCAGCAGCTTCGACCCCGCAGAGACCCAGTACTTC
TRBJ1-4 NA NA TRBV7-9 CASSLFAGGANEKLFF TGTGCCAGCAGCTTATTCGCGGGGGGCGCTAATGAAAAACTGTTTTTT
TRBJ1-5 NA NA TRBV5-6 CASSLGKQPQHF TGTGCCAGCAGCTTGGGAAAACAGCCCCAGCATTTT
TRBJ2-6 few NA TRBV11-2 CASSLPGNSGANVLTF TGTGCCAGCAGCTTACCGGGTAACTCTGGGGCCAACGTCCTGACTTTC
TRBJ1-4 NA NA TRBV10-2 CASSESGQLNEKLFF TGCGCCAGCAGTGAGTCTGGGCAGCTAAATGAAAAACTGTTTTTT
TRBJ2-1 NA NA TRBV28 CASSLRQNEQFF TGTGCCAGCAGCTTAAGACAGAATGAGCAGTTCTTC
TRBJ2-1 NA NA TRBV5-1 CASSLPSLPADSYNEQFF TGCGCCAGCAGCTTGCCCTCACTCCCCGCAGACTCCTACAATGAGCAGTTCTTC
TRBJ2-7 NA TRBD1 TRBV19 CASSTWTGDYEQYF TGTGCCAGTAGTACCTGGACAGGGGACTACGAGCAGTACTTC
TRBJ1-2 NA NA TRBV28 CASSGDYRYTF TGTGCCAGCAGTGGAGATTATCGCTACACCTTC
TRBJ1-2 NA TRBD1 TRBV11-1 CASSFPPDRGYGYTF TGTGCCAGCAGCTTCCCCCCGGACAGGGGGTATGGCTACACCTTC
TRBJ2-1 NA NA TRBV9 CASSGGGGPYNEQFF TGTGCCAGCAGCGGGGGAGGAGGCCCCTACAATGAGCAGTTCTTC
TRBJ2-3 NA TRBD2 TRBV10-3 CATMSGLNTDTQYF TGTGCCACCATGTCGGGACTAAACACAGATACGCAGTATTTT